These 29 T cell receptor beta chains were sequenced from one sample in a study of T cells in Graves' hyperthyroidism and ophthalmopathy. TCR beta CDR3 regions were amplified from RNA. A set of HTBI primers served as the primers for a first-round RT-PCR of the TCR CDR3. From the multiplex PCR reads, TCRdb called clonotypes with MiXCR, one entry per CDR3 protein. In the table there are approximately 410,000 distinct CDR3 sequences, approximately 15% of which are singletons. The sequenced sample was blood. Receptors originate from a man aged 18 to 35 with Graves' ophthalmopathy.

This chain uses TRBV19 with TRBJ1-1; D may be TRBD1 (5 bases). Germline loops: CDR1 LNHDA, CDR2 SQIVND (reference sequence). This CDR3 region has 15 residues. Between the trimmed V and J ends, which lost 0 bases and 2 bases, there was a span of 10 bases. This CDR3 reads CASSIEGLGNTEAFF. Here the CDR3 DNA reads TGTGCCAGTAGTATAGAGGGACTTGGCAACACTGAAGCTTTCTTT.

This clonotype was seen a few times. J is TRBJ2-5 and V is TRBV19, with 10 nucleotides matching TRBD2. V lost 11 bases, J lost 5 bases, and 11 bases stayed unmatched. Germline assignment: CDR1 LNHDA and CDR2 SQIVND (reference sequence). CDR3 length equals 14 residues. CDR3 loop: CASTQRGGPETQYF. As DNA, the CDR3 is TGTGCCTCCACCCAGCGGGGGGGCCCCGAGACCCAGTACTTC. Filled out from reference TRBV19 and TRBJ2-5, the complete variable domain reads DGGITQSPKYLFRKEGQNVTLSCEQNLNHDAMYWYRQDPGQGLRLIYYSQIVNDFQKGDIAEGYSVSREKKESFPLTVTSAQKNPTAFYLCASTQRGGPETQYFGPGTRLLVL.

V usage is TRBV5-1 and J usage is TRBJ1-4; D is unclear. Trimming removed 0 bases from V and 5 bases from J, with 11 bases in between. CDR1 is SGHRS and CDR2 is YFSETQ in the germline V gene. The CDR3 is 15 amino acids. CDR3 amino acids: CASSLVSGPNEKLFF. The CDR3 coding sequence is TGCGCCAGCAGCTTGGTGAGCGGGCCAAATGAAAAACTGTTTTTT.

This clonotype was detected a few times. At one end, the junction sequence differs from germline, possibly due to a read error. V gene TRBV5-1 combines with J gene TRBJ2-5; D possibly matches TRBD1 or TRBD2 (6 bases each). The CDR3 is made up of 15 amino acids. CDR1 and CDR2 from the germline V gene are SGHRS and YFSETQ. The CDR3 nucleotides read TGTGCCAGCAGCTACGCACCGGGGGCGATTGAGACCCAGTACTTC. Encoded protein: CASSYAPGAIETQYF.

This clonotype was seen at least ten times. V and J are TRBV2 and TRBJ1-1, with a possible D match to TRBD1 (6 bases). The CDR3 is 15 amino acids. V was cut by 6 bases and J by 1 base, with 15 bases left in between. In germline, CDR1 is SNHLY, CDR2 FYNNEI. The CDR3: CASRDTLQGNTEAFF. The DNA of the CDR3 is TGTGCCAGCAGAGACACATTACAGGGGAACACTGAAGCTTTCTTT.

This clonotype was observed many times. This chain joins TRBV6-1 and TRBJ1-1, with a tentative D call TRBD1 (5 bases). This CDR3 comprises 14 residues. Germline V gene sequence: CDR1 MNHNS, CDR2 SASEGT. V was pared by 7 bases and J by 4 bases, with 16 bases between. The CDR3 protein is CASIDGGSGTEAFF. The CDR3 bases are TGTGCCAGCATCGACGGGGGGAGCGGCACTGAAGCTTTCTTT.

This clonotype is large in the sample. This chain uses TRBV9 with TRBJ2-5, with D possibly called TRBD1 or TRBD2 (5 bases each). The length of the CDR3 is 15 residues. From germline, CDR1 is SGDLS and CDR2 YYNGEE. The V end was cut by 3 bases, the J end by 2 bases, with 14 bases between. The CDR3 nucleotides are TGTGCCAGCAGCGGGGACCCAGCGAGGCAAGAGACCCAGTACTTC. Its protein product is CASSGDPARQETQYF. Filled out from reference TRBV9 and TRBJ2-5, the complete variable domain reads DSGVTQTPKHLITATGQRVTLRCSPRSGDLSVYWYQQSLDQGLQFLIQYYNGEERAKGNILERFSAQQFPDLHSELNLSSLELGDSALYFCASSGDPARQETQYFGPGTRLLVL.

This clonotype came up a few times. The chain has TRBV19 and TRBJ2-1; 10 nucleotides align to TRBD1. V dropped 3 bases and J dropped 4; count of bases not matched to a gene: 6. This CDR3 comprises 16 residues. CDR1 is LNHDA and CDR2 is SQIVND in the germline V gene (reference sequence). Here the CDR3 reads CASSIGGQGIYNEQFF. DNA of the CDR3: TGTGCCAGTAGTATTGGGGGACAGGGGATTTACAATGAGCAGTTCTTC.

In its sample, this clonotype was seen many times. The V gene is TRBV11-3, the J gene TRBJ2-1; unclear D gene. CDR1 and CDR2 from the germline V gene are SGHNT and YENEEA. V gave up 1 base and J gave up 9 bases, with 10 bases separating them. The CDR3 covers 13 residues. The DNA for the CDR3 is TGTGCCAGCAGCTTAGCACAAAGTACTGAGCAGTTCTTC. This encodes CASSLAQSTEQFF.

A few counts support this clonotype. J is TRBJ2-1 and V is TRBV29-1; D gene uncertain. There are 10 residues in the CDR3. Germline-derived CDR1 and CDR2 are SQVTM and ANQGSEA. Deletions cut 4 bases from V and 8 bases from J, with 6 bases between. In DNA form, the CDR3 reads TGCAGCGTTGGGGCCCATGAGCAGTTCTTC. Residues: CSVGAHEQFF.

There are many counts of this clonotype. The rearrangement joins TRBV12-3 or TRBV12-4 to TRBJ2-1, with TRBD2 matching over 9 bases. The CDR3 covers 16 residues. J was trimmed by 0 bases and V by 5 bases; bases with no gene match: 5. CDR3 bases: TGTGCCAGCAGTGGGACTAGCAGAAGCTCCTACAATGAGCAGTTCTTC. Residues: CASSGTSRSSYNEQFF.

This clonotype was detected many times. The V gene is TRBV3-1, the J gene TRBJ2-3; 7 bases are a match to TRBD1. CDR1 is LGHDT, CDR2 YNNKEL, per germline (reference sequence). V shed 1 base and J 3 bases; nucleotides not matched to a gene: 4. The CDR3 has 15 amino acids. The CDR3 DNA is TGTGCCAGCAGCCAAGGAGACAGGGTAACAGATACGCAGTATTTT. Encoded protein: CASSQGDRVTDTQYF.

This clonotype was observed a handful of times. V is TRBV7-2 and J is TRBJ2-7; 11 nucleotides line up with TRBD1. The CDR3 covers 16 residues. Unmatched junction bases numbered 6, after V lost 1 base and J lost 4 bases. Germline assignment: CDR1 SGHTA and CDR2 FQGNSA. DNA of the CDR3: TGTGCCAGCAGCTTAGTATGGGGACAGGGGGATTACGAGCAGTACTTC. The encoded protein is CASSLVWGQGDYEQYF.

This clonotype was recorded many times. V usage is TRBV30 and J usage is TRBJ1-6; D ambiguous. V was pared by 0 bases and J by 7 bases, with 4 bases between. Germline V gene sequence: CDR1 GTSNPN, CDR2 SVGIG (reference sequence). This CDR3 has 12 residues. CDR3 loop: CAWSVPNSPLHF. Written as DNA, the CDR3 is TGTGCCTGGAGTGTACCAAATTCACCCCTCCACTTT. Variable domain in full (rest from reference TRBV30 and TRBJ1-6): SQTIHQWPATLVQPVGSPLSLECTVEGTSNPNLYWYRQAAGRGLQLLFYSVGIGQISSEVPQNLSASRPQDRQFILSSKKLLLSDSGFYLCAWSVPNSPLHFGNGTRLTVT.

This clonotype was detected a few times. The chain combines TRBV6-1 with TRBJ2-6; unclear D gene. Germline V CDR1 and CDR2: MNHNS, SASEGT. V was cut by 5 bases and J by 0 bases, with 14 bases left in between. CDR3 length: 17 residues. This chain's CDR3 is CASSYRVGSSGANVLTF. The CDR3 nucleotides read TGTGCCAGCAGTTACCGCGTGGGAAGCTCTGGGGCCAACGTCCTGACTTTC.

The chain links TRBV10-3 to TRBJ1-1, with D perhaps matching TRBD1 (6 bases). Per germline, CDR1 ENHRY and CDR2 SYGVKD. There are 14 residues in the CDR3. V lost 0 bases and J lost 10, with 15 bases in between. CDR3 region: CAISESGRGRGAFF. DNA of the CDR3: TGTGCCATCAGTGAGTCGGGTAGGGGCAGGGGAGCTTTCTTT.

The V and J genes are TRBV20-1 and TRBJ2-1; the D is unclear. The CDR3 runs to 15 residues. The V gene's germline CDR1 is DFQATT and CDR2 SNEGSKA (reference sequence). V lost 2 bases to trimming and J lost 0 bases, with 11 bases between them. The CDR3 region is CSARRAGSSYNEQFF. CDR3 DNA sequence: TGCAGTGCTAGAAGGGCCGGTAGCTCCTACAATGAGCAGTTCTTC.

This clonotype was observed many times. The rearrangement joins TRBV5-6 to TRBJ2-7, with 9 nucleotides matching TRBD1. V was pared by 4 bases and J by 2 bases, with 10 bases of the junction left unmatched. Germline CDR1 is SGHDT and CDR2 is YYEEEE. CDR3 length: 16 residues. The CDR3 protein is CASSGPQDRGAYEQYF. The CDR3 nucleotides read TGTGCCAGCAGCGGGCCGCAAGACAGGGGGGCCTACGAGCAGTACTTC.

This clonotype was picked up many times. This chain connects TRBV6-1 to TRBJ1-5; 9 bases align to TRBD1. Germline trimming cut 5 bases from V and 4 bases from J; bases unmatched to any gene: 6. The CDR3 has 15 residues. CDR1 MNHNS and CDR2 SASEGT come from the germline V gene. DNA of the CDR3: TGTGCCAGCAGTCCGGGACAGGGAAGTAATCAGCCCCAGCATTTT. Residues: CASSPGQGSNQPQHF.

J is TRBJ1-1 and V is TRBV27; 8 bases line up with TRBD1. Trimming cost V 3 bases and J 2 bases; bases outside gene matches: 5. CDR1 is MNHEY and CDR2 is SMNVEV in the germline V gene (reference sequence). CDR3 length equals 15 residues. The CDR3 bases are TGTGCCAGCAGTTTCCAGGACAGGGTTAACACTGAAGCTTTCTTT. This translates into CASSFQDRVNTEAFF.

This clonotype was counted only a few times. The V gene is TRBV7-9, the J gene TRBJ2-7, with a possible D match to TRBD1 (5 bases). The germline V gene has CDR1 SEHNR and CDR2 FQNEAQ (reference sequence). Trimming left V 5 bases short and J 0 bases short, with 11 bases between. This CDR3 is built from 14 residues. Written as DNA, the CDR3 is TGTGCCAGCAGCCCATACGACAGCTCCTACGAGCAGTACTTC. It is translated as CASSPYDSSYEQYF.

This clonotype was seen more than once but under ten times. The chain carries TRBV20-1 and TRBJ2-2; D possibly corresponds to TRBD1 (6 bases). With 6 bases removed from V and 4 bases from J, the gap between germline ends came to 15 bases. This CDR3 is 14 amino acids long. Germline V lookup: CDR1 DFQATT, CDR2 SNEGSKA (reference sequence). The DNA of the CDR3 is TGCAGTGCCCTCTCGCCCAGGGGCACCGGGGAGCTGTTTTTT. Amino acids: CSALSPRGTGELFF.

Ten or more counts support this clonotype. This chain joins TRBV3-1 and TRBJ1-6, with D possibly matching TRBD1 (5 bases). From germline, CDR1 is LGHDT and CDR2 YNNKEL (reference sequence). V was trimmed by 0 bases and J by 8 bases, leaving 14 bases between them. The length of the CDR3 is 16 residues. This chain's CDR3 is CASSQEVGPSHSPLHF. DNA for the CDR3: TGTGCCAGCAGCCAAGAAGTGGGGCCATCACATTCACCCCTCCACTTT. Using reference TRBV3-1 and TRBJ1-6 for the parts outside the CDR3, the full variable domain is DTAVSQTPKYLVTQMGNDKSIKCEQNLGHDTMYWYKQDSKKFLKIMFSYNNKELIINETVPNRFSPKSPDKAHLNLHINSLELGDSAVYFCASSQEVGPSHSPLHFGNGTRLTVT.

The gene calls are TRBV4-2 and TRBJ2-6; perhaps TRBD1 as D (7 bases). This CDR3 contains 14 residues. V was shortened by 10 bases and J by 2 bases, with 12 bases between the two germline ends. The germline CDR1 and CDR2 sequences are LGHNA and YNFKEQ. For the CDR3, the DNA is TGTGCCATCGCAGGGGGGCCTGGGGCCAACGTCCTGACTTTC. Protein product: CAIAGGPGANVLTF.

This chain joins TRBV5-1 and TRBJ2-3; TRBD1 agrees at 7 bases. V shed 4 bases and J 1 base; nucleotides not matched to a gene: 6. CDR1 is SGHRS, CDR2 YFSETQ, per germline. This CDR3 has 15 amino acids. The CDR3 DNA follows: TGCGCCAGCAGCCCCGGGACAGACCGCACAGATACGCAGTATTTT. The encoded protein is CASSPGTDRTDTQYF. Looking up the rest from reference TRBV5-1 and TRBJ2-3 gives the full variable domain: KAGVTQTPRYLIKTRGQQVTLSCSPISGHRSVSWYQQTPGQGLQFLFEYFSETQRNKGNFPGRFSGRQFSNSRSEMNVSTLELGDSALYLCASSPGTDRTDTQYFGPGTRLTVL.

This clonotype has a count of ten or more. V gene TRBV5-6 combines with J gene TRBJ2-7, with 7 nucleotides matching TRBD2. CDR1 and CDR2 (germline): SGHDT, YYEEEE. The CDR3 sequence is 14 residues long. The V and J ends lost 1 base and 5 bases, in that order; junction bases with no gene match: 6. This chain's CDR3 is CASSLTGRANEQYF. CDR3 DNA sequence: TGTGCCAGCAGCTTGACGGGGAGGGCCAACGAGCAGTACTTC. The full variable domain, completed using reference TRBV5-6 and TRBJ2-7, is DAGVTQSPTHLIKTRGQQVTLRCSPKSGHDTVSWYQQALGQGPQFIFQYYEEEERQRGNFPDRFSGHQFPNYSSELNVNALLLGDSALYLCASSLTGRANEQYFGPGTRLTVT.

This clonotype was found many times. DNA of the CDR3: TGTGCCAGCAGCTTATCGACGGGAGATGCCTACGAGCAGTACTTC. Its protein is CASSLSTGDAYEQYF. The chain employs TRBV11-1 and TRBJ2-7; possibly TRBD2 for D (6 bases). The CDR3 is 15 amino acids. V was trimmed by 2 bases and J by 2 bases, leaving 13 bases between them. CDR1 is SGHAT and CDR2 is FQDESV in the germline V gene (reference sequence).

This sequence joins TRBV5-1 and TRBJ1-2; D is perhaps TRBD1 (5 bases). The germline V gene has CDR1 SGHRS and CDR2 YFSETQ. This CDR3 spans 16 amino acids. The ends were cut back, 0 bases at V and 7 bases at J, with 19 bases in the middle. CDR3 loop: CASSLDFGTTPRGYTF. The CDR3 DNA sequence: TGCGCCAGCAGCTTGGATTTTGGGACGACTCCGCGTGGCTACACCTTC.

This clonotype was seen a few times. The chain recombines TRBV15 with TRBJ2-7, with TRBD1 matching over 9 bases. The trim removed 5 bases at V and 3 bases at J, leaving 5 bases unmatched. CDR3 length: 14 amino acids. Germline-derived CDR1 and CDR2 are LNHNV and YYDKDF (reference sequence). CDR3 sequence (DNA): TGTGCCACCAGCGCCCCGGACAGGGGCTACGAGCAGTACTTC. Amino acid sequence: CATSAPDRGYEQYF.